This T cell receptor beta chain derives from a study of shared clonotypes between healthy human individuals. Assay execution proceeded at the deep level. Profiled with immunoSEQ multiplex PCR; TCRdb holds only in-frame clones, not every one. Here the sample spans around 2.1 million clones, approximately 96% being singletons. The source of this sequence is a young man in good health. Sample: naive CD4+ T cells sorted from blood. The subset is: CD45RA+ positively selected.

CDR3 amino acids: CASSSRGGNSPLHF. The CDR3 nucleotides are TGTGCCAGCAGCTCCAGGGGAGGCAATTCACCCCTCCACTTT. The V and J genes are TRBV7-6 and TRBJ1-6; D possibly corresponds to TRBD1 (6 bases). CDR1 is SGHVS and CDR2 is FNYEAQ in the germline V gene. The CDR3 contains 14 residues. V was trimmed by 4 bases and J by 7 bases, leaving 11 bases between them.